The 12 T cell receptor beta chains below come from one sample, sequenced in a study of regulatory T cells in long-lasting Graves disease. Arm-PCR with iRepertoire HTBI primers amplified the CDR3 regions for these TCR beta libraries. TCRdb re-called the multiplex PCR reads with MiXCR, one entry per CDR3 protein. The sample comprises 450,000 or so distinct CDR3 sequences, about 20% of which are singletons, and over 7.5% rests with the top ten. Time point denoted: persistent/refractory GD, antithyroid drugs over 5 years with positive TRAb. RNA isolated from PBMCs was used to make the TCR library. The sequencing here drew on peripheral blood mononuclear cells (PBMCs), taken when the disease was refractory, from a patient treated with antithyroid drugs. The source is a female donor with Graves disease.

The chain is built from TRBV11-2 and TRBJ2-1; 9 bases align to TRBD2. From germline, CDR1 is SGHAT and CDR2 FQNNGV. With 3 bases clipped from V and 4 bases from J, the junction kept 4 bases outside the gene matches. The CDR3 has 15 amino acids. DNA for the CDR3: TGTGCCAGCAGCTTTGGGACTAGCAGATACAATGAGCAGTTCTTC. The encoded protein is CASSFGTSRYNEQFF.

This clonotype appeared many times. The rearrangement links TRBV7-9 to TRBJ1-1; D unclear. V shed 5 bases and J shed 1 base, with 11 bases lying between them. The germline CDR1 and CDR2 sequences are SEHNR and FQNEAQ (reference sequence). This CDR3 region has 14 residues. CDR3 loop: CASSRSLGNTEAFF. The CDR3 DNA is TGTGCCAGCAGCCGATCTCTTGGGAACACTGAAGCTTTCTTT.

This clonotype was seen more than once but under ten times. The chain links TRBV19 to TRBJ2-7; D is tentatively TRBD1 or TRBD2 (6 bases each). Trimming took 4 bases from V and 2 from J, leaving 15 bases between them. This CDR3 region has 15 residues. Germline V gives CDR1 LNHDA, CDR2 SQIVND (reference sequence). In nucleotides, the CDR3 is TGTGCCAGTAGTAGGGGGGCGAGGACACCCTACGAGCAGTACTTC. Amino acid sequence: CASSRGARTPYEQYF.

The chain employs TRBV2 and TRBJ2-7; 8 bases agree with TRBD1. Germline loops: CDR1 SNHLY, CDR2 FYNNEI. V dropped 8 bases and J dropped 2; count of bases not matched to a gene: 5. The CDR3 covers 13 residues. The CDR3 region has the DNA TGTGCCAGCTGCCGGGACAGGCCCTACGAGCAGTACTTC. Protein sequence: CASCRDRPYEQYF. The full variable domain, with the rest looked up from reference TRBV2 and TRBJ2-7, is EPEVTQTPSHQVTQMGQEVILRCVPISNHLYFYWYRQILGQKVEFLVSFYNNEISEKSEIFDDQFSVERPDGSNFTLKIRSTKLEDSAMYFCASCRDRPYEQYFGPGTRLTVT.

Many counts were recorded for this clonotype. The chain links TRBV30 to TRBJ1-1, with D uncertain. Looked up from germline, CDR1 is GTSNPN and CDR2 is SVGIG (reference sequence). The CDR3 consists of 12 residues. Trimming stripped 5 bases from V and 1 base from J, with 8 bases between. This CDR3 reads CAWAFENTEAFF. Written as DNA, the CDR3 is TGTGCCTGGGCCTTCGAGAACACTGAAGCTTTCTTT.

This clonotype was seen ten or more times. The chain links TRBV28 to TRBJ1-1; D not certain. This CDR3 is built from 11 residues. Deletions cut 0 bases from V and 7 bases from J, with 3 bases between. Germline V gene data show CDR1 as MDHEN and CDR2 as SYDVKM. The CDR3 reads CASSLWGEAFF. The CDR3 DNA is TGTGCCAGCAGTTTATGGGGTGAAGCTTTCTTT. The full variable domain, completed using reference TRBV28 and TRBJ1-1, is DVKVTQSSRYLVKRTGEKVFLECVQDMDHENMFWYRQDPGLGLRLIYFSYDVKMKEKGDIPEGYSVSREKKERFSLILESASTNQTSMYLCASSLWGEAFFGQGTRLTVV.

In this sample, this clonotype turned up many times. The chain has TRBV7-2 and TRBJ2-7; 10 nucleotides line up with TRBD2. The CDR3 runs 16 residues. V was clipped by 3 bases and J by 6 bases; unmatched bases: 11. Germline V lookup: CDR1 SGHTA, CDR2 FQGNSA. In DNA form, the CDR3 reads TGTGCCAGCAGCTTTCATTCTAGCGGGAGTCTCCGCGAGCAGTACTTC. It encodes CASSFHSSGSLREQYF.

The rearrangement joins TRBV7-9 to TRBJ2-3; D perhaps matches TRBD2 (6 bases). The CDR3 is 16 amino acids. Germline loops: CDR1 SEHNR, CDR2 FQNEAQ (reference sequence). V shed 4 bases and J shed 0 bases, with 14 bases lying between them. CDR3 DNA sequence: TGTGCCAGCAGCTCTCCGGGCGGGGTTAGCACAGATACGCAGTATTTT. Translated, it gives CASSSPGGVSTDTQYF.

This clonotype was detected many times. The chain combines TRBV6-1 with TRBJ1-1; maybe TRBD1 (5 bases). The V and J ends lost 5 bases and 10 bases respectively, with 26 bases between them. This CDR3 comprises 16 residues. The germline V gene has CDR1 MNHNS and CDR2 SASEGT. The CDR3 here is CASSPRLTLPPQGAFF. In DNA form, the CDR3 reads TGTGCCAGCAGTCCTCGTTTAACCCTCCCCCCCCAGGGAGCTTTCTTT.

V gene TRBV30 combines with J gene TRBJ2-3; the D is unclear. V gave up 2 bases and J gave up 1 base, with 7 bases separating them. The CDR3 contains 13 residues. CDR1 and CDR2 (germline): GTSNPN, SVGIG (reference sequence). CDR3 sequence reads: CAWSIQGTDTQYF. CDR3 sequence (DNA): TGTGCCTGGAGTATCCAAGGCACAGATACGCAGTATTTT. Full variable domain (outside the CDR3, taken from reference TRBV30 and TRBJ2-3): SQTIHQWPATLVQPVGSPLSLECTVEGTSNPNLYWYRQAAGRGLQLLFYSVGIGQISSEVPQNLSASRPQDRQFILSSKKLLLSDSGFYLCAWSIQGTDTQYFGPGTRLTVL.

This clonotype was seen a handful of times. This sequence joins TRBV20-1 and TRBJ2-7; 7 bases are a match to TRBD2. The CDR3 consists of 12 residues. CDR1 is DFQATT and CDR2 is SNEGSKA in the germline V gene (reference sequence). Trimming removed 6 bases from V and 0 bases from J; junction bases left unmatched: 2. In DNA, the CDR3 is TGCAGTGCACGGGAGGTCTCCTACGAGCAGTACTTC. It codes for CSAREVSYEQYF.

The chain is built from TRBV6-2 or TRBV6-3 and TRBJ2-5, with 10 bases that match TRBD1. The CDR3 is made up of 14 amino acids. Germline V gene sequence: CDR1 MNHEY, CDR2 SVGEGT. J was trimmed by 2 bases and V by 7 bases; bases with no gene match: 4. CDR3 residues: CASTRTGGQETQYF. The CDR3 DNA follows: TGTGCCAGCACACGGACAGGGGGTCAAGAGACCCAGTACTTC.